A single sample gave rise to the 26 T cell receptor beta chains below, sequenced in a study of T cell repertoires in cytomegalovirus infection. From the reads, TCRdb called clonotypes with MiXCR, one entry per CDR3 protein. The sample lists fewer than 350,000 distinct CDR3 sequences; 15% to 20% were seen once. The sample comprised PBMCs. These receptors were obtained from a human donor in good health (CMV status not recorded). Some clones in this sample may be carry-over from other donors' samples.

At least ten counts were recorded for this clonotype. The rearrangement joins TRBV7-9 to TRBJ1-2; the D is unclear. Germline V gene data show CDR1 as SEHNR and CDR2 as FQNEAQ (reference sequence). Trimming shortened V by 5 bases and J by 14 bases, and 15 bases separated the two germline ends. This CDR3 has 11 amino acids. CDR3 sequence reads: CASSQPREKTF. For the CDR3, the DNA is TGTGCCAGCAGCCAGCCACGGGAGAAGACCTTC.

V and J are TRBV29-1 and TRBJ1-2; 7 nucleotides match TRBD1. V dropped 8 bases and J dropped 4; count of bases not matched to a gene: 4. Germline CDR1 is SQVTM and CDR2 is ANQGSEA. There are 11 residues in the CDR3. The CDR3 loop reads CSFGQVYGYTF. Written as DNA, the CDR3 is TGCAGCTTCGGACAGGTCTATGGCTACACCTTC.

In this sample, this clonotype turned up many times. The rearrangement links TRBV7-2 to TRBJ1-3; 7 positions match TRBD1. V gave up 6 bases and J gave up 8 bases; unmatched junction bases: 13. CDR3 length: 15 amino acids. Germline V lookup: CDR1 SGHTA, CDR2 FQGNSA. DNA for the CDR3: TGTGCCAGCAGGGAACCTTCGGCAGGGGGAGACACCATATATTTT. This translates into CASREPSAGGDTIYF.

This clonotype turned up a few times. V is TRBV15 and J is TRBJ1-5; D is ambiguous. Trimming left V 4 bases short and J 6 bases short, with 7 bases between. Germline lookup yields CDR1 LNHNV and CDR2 YYDKDF (reference sequence). The CDR3 has 12 residues. CDR3 nucleotide sequence: TGTGCCACCAGCATTTTAGGTCAGCCCCAGCATTTT. Residues: CATSILGQPQHF.

At least ten counts were recorded for this clonotype. This chain connects TRBV7-2 to TRBJ1-2; TRBD1 might be the D (5 bases). Trimming took 1 base from V and 3 from J, leaving 12 bases between them. CDR1 and CDR2 from the germline V gene are SGHTA and FQGNSA. This CDR3 has 15 amino acids. This CDR3 is CASSLEGRADYGYTF. The CDR3 DNA sequence: TGTGCCAGCAGCTTAGAGGGCAGGGCGGACTATGGCTACACCTTC.

This clonotype came up many times. The chain carries TRBV6-5 and TRBJ1-1; 9 bases are a match to TRBD1. Germline V CDR1 and CDR2: MNHEY, SVGAGI. The CDR3 has 15 residues. V dropped 7 bases and J dropped 1; count of bases not matched to a gene: 7. DNA of the CDR3: TGTGCCAGCACACTACAGGGGGCAGGGAACACTGAAGCTTTCTTT. Translation: CASTLQGAGNTEAFF.

V is TRBV7-8 and J is TRBJ1-4, with D unclear. Germline V CDR1 and CDR2: SGHVS, FQNEAQ. V was shortened by 2 bases and J by 2 bases, with 3 bases between the two germline ends. The CDR3 has 13 residues. Written as DNA, the CDR3 is TGTGCCAGCAGCTTACAGACTAATGAAAAACTGTTTTTT. This translates into CASSLQTNEKLFF.

The chain carries TRBV9 and TRBJ2-5; 9 positions match TRBD2. CDR1 and CDR2 from the germline V gene are SGDLS and YYNGEE. This CDR3 region has 13 residues. V lost 5 bases and J lost 3; bases outside the gene matches: 2. CDR3 DNA: TGTGCCAGCAGGGGACTAGCCGAAGAGACCCAGTACTTC. Its translation: CASRGLAEETQYF.

This clonotype was seen ten or more times. The chain links TRBV12-3 or TRBV12-4 to TRBJ1-2; no definite D call. CDR3 length: 13 amino acids. The V gene lost 7 bases and the J gene lost 3 bases, with 12 bases spanning the gap. CDR3 protein: CASKPDLDYGYTF. CDR3 coding DNA: TGTGCCAGCAAACCTGACCTGGACTATGGCTACACCTTC.

This clonotype was counted a few times. The chain has TRBV4-1 and TRBJ2-4, with 12 bases identical to TRBD2. Germline assignment: CDR1 MGHRA and CDR2 YSYEKL. This CDR3 comprises 17 residues. V was clipped by 2 bases and J by 4 bases; unmatched bases: 6. CDR3: CASSQPRLAGEKNIQYF. DNA for the CDR3: TGCGCCAGCAGCCAACCAAGACTAGCGGGGGAGAAAAACATTCAGTACTTC.

V and J are TRBV7-1 and TRBJ1-3, with a weak D call TRBD1 (5 bases). TRBV7-1 is reported as an ORF; its role is uncertain. This CDR3 region has 15 residues. Trimming pared 5 bases from V and 3 bases from J, leaving 14 bases between. DNA for the CDR3: TGTGCCAGCAGCACAAAGACAGAGATTGGAAACACCATATATTTT. This gives the protein CASSTKTEIGNTIYF.

Notes on this clonotype: An end of the junction does not agree with germline; a read error may underlie this. The V gene is TRBV24-1, the J gene TRBJ2-2; the D gene is possibly TRBD2 (5 bases). Germline V gene data show CDR1 as KGHDR and CDR2 as SFDVKD. The CDR3 loop spans 14 amino acids. The CDR3 DNA is TGTGCCACCAGCTGGTCAGATGGCACCGGGGAGCTGTCTTTT. As protein: CATSWSDGTGELSF.

This clonotype was observed at least ten times. CDR3 amino acids: CASSSAGHNEKLFF. The CDR3 DNA reads TGTGCCAGCAGTTCGGCCGGCCATAATGAAAAACTGTTTTTT. The gene calls are TRBV27 and TRBJ1-4; D remains unclear. The germline V gene encodes CDR1 MNHEY and CDR2 SMNVEV (reference sequence). V lost 4 bases, J lost 4 bases, and 10 bases lay in between. This CDR3 contains 14 residues.

The chain links TRBV11-2 to TRBJ2-7, with 7 bases fitting TRBD1. Germline assignment: CDR1 SGHAT and CDR2 FQNNGV. The CDR3 length is 14 residues. J was trimmed by 1 base and V by 5 bases; bases with no gene match: 5. The CDR3 sequence is CASSPGQLSYEQYF. DNA of the CDR3: TGTGCCAGCAGCCCGGGACAGCTGTCCTACGAGCAGTACTTC. Together with reference TRBV11-2 and TRBJ2-7, the CDR3 gives the full variable domain: EAGVAQSPRYKIIEKRQSVAFWCNPISGHATLYWYQQILGQGPKLLIQFQNNGVVDDSQLPKDRFSAERLKGVDSTLKIQPAKLEDSAVYLCASSPGQLSYEQYFGPGTRLTVT.

This clonotype was seen a few times. The V gene is TRBV7-9, the J gene TRBJ2-1, with 12 positions matching TRBD2. From germline, CDR1 is SEHNR and CDR2 FQNEAQ (reference sequence). Unmatched junction bases numbered 2, after V lost 1 base and J lost 4 bases. The CDR3 extends over 16 amino acids. This CDR3 reads CASSLGLAGEYNEQFF. CDR3 sequence (DNA): TGTGCCAGCAGCTTAGGACTAGCGGGGGAGTACAATGAGCAGTTCTTC.

This clonotype was counted only a few times. The chain recombines TRBV10-3 with TRBJ2-1, with TRBD2 identical over 12 bases. CDR1 and CDR2 from the germline V gene are ENHRY and SYGVKD. This CDR3 region has 14 residues. V shed 6 bases, J shed 3 bases, and the junction held 0 bases outside the gene matches. The CDR3 protein is CAIRLAGGYNEQFF. CDR3 bases: TGTGCCATCAGACTAGCGGGGGGCTACAATGAGCAGTTCTTC.

The CDR3, as DNA: TGTGCCAGCAGCTCCGGGACCGGCTACAATGAGCAGTTCTTC. Its translation is CASSSGTGYNEQFF. The rearrangement links TRBV6-1 to TRBJ2-1; perhaps D is TRBD1 or TRBD2 (5 bases each). V gave up 6 bases and J gave up 3 bases, with 12 bases separating them. CDR1 and CDR2 from the germline V gene are MNHNS and SASEGT. CDR3 length: 14 residues.

This rearrangement joins TRBV12-3 or TRBV12-4 to TRBJ2-5; maybe TRBD2 (6 bases). V gave up 4 bases and J gave up 5 bases, with 14 bases separating them. The CDR3 length is 14 residues. CDR3 sequence (DNA): TGTGCCAGCAGTTGGGGGGTTACTAGGGAGACCCAGTACTTC. This gives the protein CASSWGVTRETQYF.

This clonotype has a handful of counts. V and J are TRBV20-1 and TRBJ2-3; no definite D call. CDR3 length equals 16 residues. The germline CDR1 and CDR2 sequences are DFQATT and SNEGSKA (reference sequence). The V end was cut by 3 bases, the J end by 6 bases, with 22 bases between. CDR3 nucleotides: TGCAGTGCTAGTGGGGTACCGGGCCCCGCCATGGATACGCAGTATTTT. Amino acids: CSASGVPGPAMDTQYF.

This clonotype was recorded a few times. The chain couples TRBV7-9 to TRBJ1-1; TRBD1 might be the D (5 bases). Germline CDR1 reads SEHNR; CDR2 reads FQNEAQ (reference sequence). The CDR3 is 15 amino acids. V was trimmed by 5 bases and J by 0 bases, leaving 13 bases between them. The CDR3 sequence: CASSRLQGMNTEAFF. The CDR3 bases are TGTGCCAGCAGCCGCCTCCAGGGCATGAACACTGAAGCTTTCTTT.

This clonotype appeared many times. This chain connects TRBV12-3 or TRBV12-4 to TRBJ2-5, with 7 bases aligning to TRBD1. The CDR3 extends over 13 amino acids. Trimming at V came to 1 base and at J to 10 bases, leaving 6 bases not matched to a gene. The CDR3 DNA is TGTGCCAGCAGTTTAGATCTCAGGGGGAACCAGTACTTC. It translates to CASSLDLRGNQYF.

The count of this clonotype is one. V gene TRBV29-1 combines with J gene TRBJ1-5, with D possibly TRBD1 on 6 matching bases. CDR3 size: 14 residues. V was pared by 6 bases and J by 3 bases, with 15 bases between. CDR1 is SQVTM and CDR2 is ANQGSEA in the germline V gene. The DNA for the CDR3 is TGCAGCGTGTCACAGGGAAACCCCAATCAGCCCCAGCATTTT. Encoded protein: CSVSQGNPNQPQHF.

The chain links TRBV7-9 to TRBJ1-6; D is perhaps TRBD1 (5 bases). From germline, CDR1 is SEHNR and CDR2 FQNEAQ (reference sequence). Trimming took off 7 bases at V and 4 bases at J, with 14 bases between the two ends. This CDR3 comprises 15 residues. CDR3 residues: CASNISGRYNSPLHF. For the CDR3, the DNA is TGTGCCAGCAACATCTCGGGACGGTATAATTCACCCCTCCACTTT. Filled out from reference TRBV7-9 and TRBJ1-6, the complete variable domain reads DTGVSQNPRHKITKRGQNVTFRCDPISEHNRLYWYRQTLGQGPEFLTYFQNEAQLEKSRLLSDRFSAERPKGSFSTLEIQRTEQGDSAMYLCASNISGRYNSPLHFGNGTRLTVT.

The chain is built from TRBV3-1 and TRBJ1-4, with 9 bases that match TRBD1. Trimming at V came to 3 bases and at J to 8 bases, leaving 10 bases not matched to a gene. Looked up from germline, CDR1 is LGHDT and CDR2 is YNNKEL (reference sequence). This CDR3 has 16 residues. The chain's CDR3 is CASSQGRGQGAEKLFF. CDR3 coding DNA: TGTGCCAGCAGCCAGGGGAGGGGACAGGGCGCCGAAAAACTGTTTTTT.

This clonotype was found a few times. V and J are TRBV15 and TRBJ1-6; D unclear. Germline V gene sequence: CDR1 LNHNV, CDR2 YYDKDF (reference sequence). This CDR3 is 17 amino acids long. V was cut by 3 bases and J by 10 bases, with 22 bases left in between. CDR3: CATSRQPGSSMWSPLHF. The CDR3, as DNA: TGTGCCACCAGCAGGCAGCCGGGGTCCAGCATGTGGTCACCCCTCCACTTT.

There are a few counts of this clonotype. This chain connects TRBV5-1 to TRBJ2-6; D is undetermined. Looked up from germline, CDR1 is SGHRS and CDR2 is YFSETQ. This CDR3 region has 14 residues. V was cut by 2 bases and J by 8 bases, with 11 bases left in between. The CDR3: CASSFRSNSNVLTF. The CDR3 bases are TGCGCCAGCAGCTTCAGATCGAATTCCAACGTCCTGACTTTC.